The clone carrying this T cell receptor (beta chain) was found a few times. Its antigen is unknown. The CDR3 totals 14 residues. The germline CDR1 and CDR2 sequences are SGHRS and YFSETQ. Trimming took off 4 bases at V and 7 bases at J, with 17 bases between the two ends. The sample is drawn from a study of human T cells and chemical hapten exposure. Study-level information: Diphenylcyclopropenone was applied weekly to patients' scalps across the roughly 23-week study.

Per the study methods: Samples had a median of 95,638 TCRs, ranging 23,224 to 690,600. TCRdb recomputed calls from the RACE reads with MiXCR, one row per CDR3 protein. These V and J calls are TCRdb output, not the study's own analysis. Here the sample spans about 61,000 distinct CDR3 sequences, around 7% being singletons. Time point reported: pre-sensitization, week 0. Documented treatment: therapeutic diphenylcyclopropenone sensitization with weekly scalp DPC. Broader study findings: Following DPC sensitization, TCRs present above 1 in 1000 frequency showed no change.

This sample comprised whole blood, obtained in connection with sensitization to the hapten diphenylcyclopropenone (DPC). The TCR sequence derives from a woman aged 25 to 39 with alopecia areata. Some clones in this sample may be carry-over from other donors' samples. The chain is built from TRBV5-1 and TRBJ1-1; D gene uncertain. The CDR3 DNA follows: TGCGCCAGCAGCCGGCGGCCTCAGCCCGGTGAAGCTTTCTTT. Protein sequence: CASSRRPQPGEAFF.